The clone carrying this T cell receptor (beta chain) has just a few counts. The source of the sample is a study of identical twins. In germline, CDR1 is SGHRS, CDR2 YFSETQ. V lost 7 bases and J lost 0, with 17 bases in between. This CDR3 comprises 15 residues. Template switching, a step in the protocol, added a universal primer site, and cDNA carried unique molecular identifiers. MiXCR, applied by TCRdb to the 5' RACE reads, yields one record per CDR3 protein. Here the sample spans roughly 700,000 distinct CDR3 sequences, 8.5% to 9% being singletons. This same sample was also part of a study on yellow fever vaccine responses in identical twins.

The sample taken for sequencing was PBMCs. This TCR derives from a woman aged 18-29 years in good health. This chain joins TRBV5-1 and TRBJ2-7; D ambiguous. CDR3 nucleotides: TGCGCCAGCCGCTCCCGGACGGATAGCTCCTACGAGCAGTACTTC. Protein: CASRSRTDSSYEQYF.